Below, 2 T cell receptor beta chains from the same sample are listed, as sequenced in a study of cytomegalovirus exposure and HLA in healthy donors. Amplification used 60 Vbeta primers and 13 Jbeta primers. Profiled with immunoSEQ multiplex PCR; TCRdb holds only in-frame clones, not every one. The table shows roughly 140,000 clones, with 70% to 80% occurring only once. The sequenced sample was PBMCs. The receptors here all came from a woman aged 40 to 55 in good health and CMV-seropositive.

This clone appeared a few times. The J gene is TRBJ2-3, the V gene TRBV5-5; 8 nucleotides align to TRBD1. Germline V lookup: CDR1 SGHKS, CDR2 YYEKEE (reference sequence). J lost 5 bases, V lost 0 bases, and 5 bases had no gene match. The CDR3 totals 15 residues. The CDR3 DNA sequence: TGTGCCAGCAGCTTGGATAACAGGGGGGTAGATACGCAGTATTTT. Translating it yields CASSLDNRGVDTQYF.

V usage is TRBV28 and J usage is TRBJ2-5, with a weak D call TRBD2 (5 bases). The CDR3 sequence is 16 residues long. Trimming stripped 5 bases from V and 2 bases from J, with 18 bases between. Germline CDR1 and CDR2: MDHEN and SYDVKM. CDR3 coding DNA: TGTGCCAGCAGTCTTGCCCTACGAGGGCAGCAAGAGACCCAGTACTTC. This codes for CASSLALRGQQETQYF. The full variable domain, with the rest looked up from reference TRBV28 and TRBJ2-5, is DVKVTQSSRYLVKRTGEKVFLECVQDMDHENMFWYRQDPGLGLRLIYFSYDVKMKEKGDIPEGYSVSREKKERFSLILESASTNQTSMYLCASSLALRGQQETQYFGPGTRLLVL.